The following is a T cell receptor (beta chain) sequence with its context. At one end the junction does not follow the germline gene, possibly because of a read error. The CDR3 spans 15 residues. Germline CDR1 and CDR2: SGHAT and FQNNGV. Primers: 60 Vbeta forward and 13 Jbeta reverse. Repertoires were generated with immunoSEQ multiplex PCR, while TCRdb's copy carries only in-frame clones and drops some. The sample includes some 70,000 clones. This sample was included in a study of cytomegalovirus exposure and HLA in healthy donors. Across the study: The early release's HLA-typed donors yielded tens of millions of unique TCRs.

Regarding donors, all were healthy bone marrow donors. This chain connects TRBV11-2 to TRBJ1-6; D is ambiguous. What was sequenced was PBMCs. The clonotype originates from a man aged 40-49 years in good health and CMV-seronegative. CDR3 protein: CASSFFFSPDSPPHF. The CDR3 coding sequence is TGTGCCAGCAGCTTCTTTTTTAGTCCCGATTCACCCCCCCACTTT.